The 4 T cell receptor beta chains reported below all come from one sample, sequenced in a study of T cell responses to AZD1222 COVID-19 vaccine. The table came from immunoSEQ multiplex PCR; TCRdb's copy has only in-frame clones and leaves some out. This table has approximately 270,000 clones, roughly 93% appearing once. The specimen was peripheral blood, collected 28 days after the second AZD1222 dose. Receptors were obtained from an adult who received the AZD1222 COVID-19 vaccine.

The rearrangement links TRBV27 to TRBJ1-2; D ambiguous. CDR1 and CDR2 from the germline V gene are MNHEY and SMNVEV (reference sequence). V lost 2 bases, J lost 6 bases, and 10 bases lay in between. The CDR3 contains 13 residues. Here the CDR3 reads CASSLNSLDGYTF. Here the CDR3 DNA reads TGTGCCAGCAGTTTAAATAGTTTGGATGGCTACACCTTC.

The chain joins TRBV28 to TRBJ2-6; D call uncertain. Trimming shortened V by 3 bases and J by 2 bases, and 8 bases separated the two germline ends. The germline gives CDR1 MDHEN, CDR2 SYDVKM. This CDR3 has 15 amino acids. CDR3 sequence (DNA): TGTGCCAGCAGTTTTAACATCCCTGGGGCCAACGTCCTGACTTTC. Its translation: CASSFNIPGANVLTF.

This chain connects TRBV24-1 to TRBJ2-7; 8 bases agree with TRBD1. This CDR3 is built from 16 residues. Germline V CDR1 and CDR2: KGHDR, SFDVKD. Unmatched junction bases numbered 7, after V lost 2 bases and J lost 2 bases. CDR3 in amino acids: CATSDSRTGSTYEQYF. CDR3 nucleotides: TGTGCCACCAGTGATTCCCGGACAGGGAGCACCTACGAGCAGTACTTC.

This chain links TRBV5-1 with TRBJ2-1; perhaps D is TRBD1 or TRBD2 (5 bases each). Trimming removed 5 bases at V and 1 base at J, with 7 bases between. The CDR3 runs 13 residues. Germline V gene sequence: CDR1 SGHRS, CDR2 YFSETQ. CDR3 DNA sequence: TGCGCCAGCAGTGAGGGGTCCTACAATGAGCAGTTCTTC. Protein: CASSEGSYNEQFF.